Presented here are 24 T cell receptor beta chains from one specimen sequenced in a study of T cells in Graves' hyperthyroidism and ophthalmopathy. TCR beta CDR3 region amplification was performed from RNA transcripts. During a first-round RT-PCR of the TCR CDR3, the HTBI primer set was used. From the multiplex PCR reads, TCRdb called clonotypes with MiXCR, one entry per CDR3 protein. Here the sample spans over 250,000 distinct CDR3 sequences, approximately 15% being singletons. The sample taken for sequencing was blood. The receptors shown here come from a woman aged 60-75 years with Graves' ophthalmopathy.

The table lists this clonotype with a few counts. The rearrangement uses TRBV5-5 and TRBJ1-1; D is undetermined. The CDR3 has 12 residues. Per the germline V gene, CDR1 is SGHKS and CDR2 is YYEKEE (reference sequence). Deletions cut 4 bases from V and 1 base from J, with 5 bases between. The CDR3 nucleotides read TGTGCCAGCAGCACAGAGAACACTGAAGCTTTCTTT. Translation gives CASSTENTEAFF.

In its sample, this clonotype was seen many times. At one end the junction does not follow the germline gene, possibly because of a read error. The chain couples TRBV12-3 or TRBV12-4 to TRBJ2-4, with 9 bases matching TRBD2. The CDR3 totals 18 residues. Here the CDR3 reads CASSLDKWSGLAQNIQYF. The CDR3 DNA is TGTGCCAGCAGCTTAGATAAATGGAGCGGACTAGCGCAAAACATTCAGTACTTC.

The chain couples TRBV4-2 to TRBJ1-3; D unclear. V was shortened by 2 bases and J by 0 bases, with 8 bases between the two germline ends. Germline V gene sequence: CDR1 LGHNA, CDR2 YNFKEQ. CDR3 length: 15 residues. The CDR3 DNA reads as TGTGCCAGCAGCCAACCCGGGAGCTCTGGAAACACCATATATTTT. This gives the protein CASSQPGSSGNTIYF.

This clonotype was observed at least ten times. The genes are TRBV7-2 and TRBJ2-1, with 7 bases matching TRBD1. V trimming: 3 bases; J trimming: 8 bases; junction bases outside the gene matches: 10. This CDR3 region has 15 residues. CDR1 is SGHTA and CDR2 is FQGNSA in the germline V gene. The CDR3 protein is CASSFRQGVRDEQFF. The CDR3 nucleotides are TGTGCCAGCAGCTTCAGACAGGGAGTGAGGGATGAGCAGTTCTTC.

This clonotype was recorded at least ten times. V and J are TRBV6-1 and TRBJ1-1; TRBD1 matches at 7 bases. Per germline, CDR1 MNHNS and CDR2 SASEGT. The junction had 10 bases not matched to a gene; V was cut back by 7 bases and J by 5 bases. CDR3 length: 14 residues. Here the CDR3 DNA reads TGTGCCAGCACCGAAGGGCAGGGGGTAACTGAAGCTTTCTTT. As protein: CASTEGQGVTEAFF.

The chain carries TRBV6-1 and TRBJ2-6; 10 bases are a match to TRBD1. CDR3 length: 18 residues. Germline CDR1 MNHNS, CDR2 SASEGT. V lost 6 bases to trimming and J lost 0 bases; unmatched junction nucleotides: 8. CDR3: CASRKGGQGLSGANVLTF. The DNA for the CDR3 is TGTGCCAGCAGAAAGGGGGGACAGGGGCTCTCTGGGGCCAACGTCCTGACTTTC.

This clonotype occurred many times. This chain uses TRBV27 with TRBJ1-1; no clear D gene. The CDR3 consists of 17 residues. The V and J ends lost 5 bases and 1 base respectively, with 20 bases between them. The germline V gene has CDR1 MNHEY and CDR2 SMNVEV (reference sequence). DNA for the CDR3: TGTGCCAGCAGTGTTGTCCCAGGATACCGCCGGAACACTGAAGCTTTCTTT. Translated: CASSVVPGYRRNTEAFF.

This clonotype came up many times. The chain has TRBV5-5 and TRBJ1-5; a possible D gene is TRBD1 (6 bases). This CDR3 has 15 residues. The V and J ends lost 2 bases and 2 bases respectively, with 11 bases between them. Germline assignment: CDR1 SGHKS and CDR2 YYEKEE (reference sequence). The DNA of the CDR3 is TGTGCCAGCAGCTTTGCGGGGGCCGGCAATCAGCCCCAGCATTTT. Amino acid sequence: CASSFAGAGNQPQHF. The variable domain in full, with the rest retrieved from reference TRBV5-5 and TRBJ1-5, is DAGVTQSPTHLIKTRGQQVTLRCSPISGHKSVSWYQQVLGQGPQFIFQYYEKEERGRGNFPDRFSARQFPNYSSELNVNALLLGDSALYLCASSFAGAGNQPQHFGDGTRLSIL.

Concerning this clonotype: A much more abundant neighbour one base away suggests this may be a read error. This CDR3 is missing its conserved last phenylalanine or tryptophan, likely due to a read error. The chain employs TRBV2 and TRBJ2-6; 9 bases are a match to TRBD1. After removal of 1 base from V and 5 bases from J, the junction contained 15 bases not matched to a gene. Germline loops: CDR1 SNHLY, CDR2 FYNNEI. CDR3 length equals 20 residues. CDR3 nucleotides: TGTGCCAGCAGTGAAGAAGGGACAGGGAGGGCCGTTGGGAGGGCCAACGTCCTGACTATC. Its protein product is CASSEEGTGRAVGRANVLTI.

The chain carries TRBV5-5 and TRBJ2-5; TRBD1 agrees at 11 bases. The V gene end was trimmed by 0 bases and the J gene end by 3 bases; junction bases not matched to a gene: 7. The germline CDR1 and CDR2 sequences are SGHKS and YYEKEE (reference sequence). The CDR3 contains 17 residues. The CDR3 bases are TGTGCCAGCAGCTTGGGTCCCGCGGGACAGGGGGAAGAGACCCAGTACTTC. It specifies CASSLGPAGQGEETQYF.

This clonotype was found many times. V gene TRBV9 combines with J gene TRBJ2-5, with D perhaps TRBD2 (6 bases). Germline V gene data show CDR1 as SGDLS and CDR2 as YYNGEE. V was pared by 4 bases and J by 4 bases, with 17 bases between. The CDR3 consists of 15 residues. CDR3 in amino acids: CASSTKGGFGETQYF. In DNA form, the CDR3 reads TGTGCCAGCAGCACTAAAGGAGGGTTCGGAGAGACCCAGTACTTC.

This clonotype was found many times. Relative to the germline gene, one junction end is altered; a read error may explain this. V gene TRBV7-2 combines with J gene TRBJ2-3; 16 nucleotides match TRBD2. CDR1 and CDR2 from the germline V gene are SGHTA and FQGNSA. This CDR3 is 19 amino acids long. The DNA of the CDR3 is TGTGCCAGCAGCCCCTACGGGACTAGCGGGGGGGCCGTATCAGATACGCAGTGTTTT. As protein: CASSPYGTSGGAVSDTQCF.

This clonotype was counted ten times or more. This rearrangement joins TRBV18 to TRBJ2-7, with 10 bases identical to TRBD2. The CDR3 is made up of 15 amino acids. After removal of 6 bases from V and 5 bases from J, the junction contained 10 bases not matched to a gene. Germline V gene lookup returns CDR1 KGHSH and CDR2 LQKENI. CDR3 nucleotide sequence: TGTGCCAGCTCCGTAAATCCCGGGACTAGCGACGAGCAGTACTTC. Translated, it gives CASSVNPGTSDEQYF.

The rearrangement joins TRBV9 to TRBJ1-3, with TRBD1 identical over 11 bases. This CDR3 is built from 18 residues. Germline V gene sequence: CDR1 SGDLS, CDR2 YYNGEE. V was clipped by 2 bases and J by 3 bases; unmatched bases: 10. The CDR3, as DNA: TGTGCCAGCAGCGTGGCCCTGGGACAGGGGGTGAGTGGAAACACCATATATTTT. Amino acids: CASSVALGQGVSGNTIYF.

This clonotype was found many times. This chain links TRBV30 with TRBJ1-2; D is unclear. The length of the CDR3 is 11 residues. Trimming cost V 2 bases and J 5 bases, with 6 bases left between them. In germline, CDR1 is GTSNPN, CDR2 SVGIG (reference sequence). Here the CDR3 reads CAWSFGYGYTF. Here the CDR3 DNA reads TGTGCCTGGAGTTTCGGATATGGCTACACCTTC.

This clonotype was picked up a small number of times. This rearrangement joins TRBV19 to TRBJ1-1, with D unclear. Trimming cost V 1 base and J 3 bases, with 12 bases left between them. The CDR3 loop spans 15 amino acids. Germline assignment: CDR1 LNHDA and CDR2 SQIVND (reference sequence). DNA of the CDR3: TGTGCCAGTAGTATAGTGCAGACAATAGACACTGAAGCTTTCTTT. Its protein product is CASSIVQTIDTEAFF.

This clonotype was found many times. The chain is built from TRBV2 and TRBJ1-5, with 7 bases aligning to TRBD1. J gave up 1 base and V 6 bases, and 0 bases lay outside the gene matches. Germline CDR1 is SNHLY and CDR2 is FYNNEI. There are 13 residues in the CDR3. The CDR3 here is CASRDRSNQPQHF. The DNA of the CDR3 is TGTGCCAGCAGGGACAGGAGCAATCAGCCCCAGCATTTT.

The CDR3 nucleotides read TGTGCCAGCAGCCCTCACGGGGGCGGGACCCAGTACTTC. Its protein product is CASSPHGGGTQYF. V and J are TRBV7-2 and TRBJ2-5; either TRBD1 or TRBD2 may supply D (6 bases each). V lost 5 bases, J lost 7 bases, and 14 bases lay in between. The CDR3 runs to 13 residues. Germline CDR1 SGHTA, CDR2 FQGNSA.

The CDR3 is CASSPGLLNTGELFF. As DNA, the CDR3 is TGTGCCAGCAGCCCGGGACTACTCAACACCGGGGAGCTGTTTTTT. The J gene is TRBJ2-2, the V gene TRBV7-9, with 7 bases fitting TRBD2. The CDR3 is 15 residues long. V shed 5 bases, J shed 2 bases, and the junction held 5 bases outside the gene matches. Germline CDR1 reads SEHNR; CDR2 reads FQNEAQ (reference sequence). Full variable domain (outside the CDR3, taken from reference TRBV7-9 and TRBJ2-2): DTGVSQNPRHKITKRGQNVTFRCDPISEHNRLYWYRQTLGQGPEFLTYFQNEAQLEKSRLLSDRFSAERPKGSFSTLEIQRTEQGDSAMYLCASSPGLLNTGELFFGEGSRLTVL.

The table lists this clonotype with many counts. The gene calls are TRBV30 and TRBJ2-5, with 11 bases fitting TRBD2. The CDR3 consists of 15 residues. The J segment lost 4 bases and the V segment lost 0 bases, leaving 4 bases of the junction unmatched. The germline V gene has CDR1 GTSNPN and CDR2 SVGIG (reference sequence). The CDR3 DNA follows: TGTGCCTGGAGTGTAACTAGCGGGAGCAGAGAGACCCAGTACTTC. Translation gives CAWSVTSGSRETQYF.

This clonotype has only a few counts. The V and J genes are TRBV5-1 and TRBJ2-7; D is unclear. The CDR3 sequence is 14 residues long. Germline V gives CDR1 SGHRS, CDR2 YFSETQ. The V and J ends lost 0 bases and 0 bases respectively, with 7 bases between them. Here the CDR3 reads CASSLVDVSYEQYF. The CDR3 DNA is TGCGCCAGCAGCTTGGTGGACGTCTCCTACGAGCAGTACTTC.

In this sample, this clonotype turned up many times. The CDR3 sequence: CASSYPGTRSLDGYTF. CDR3 DNA sequence: TGTGCCAGCAGTTACCCCGGGACAAGATCCCTAGATGGCTACACCTTC. The chain employs TRBV6-5 and TRBJ1-2, with D possibly matching TRBD1 (6 bases). Looked up from germline, CDR1 is MNHEY and CDR2 is SVGAGI. The CDR3 has 16 amino acids. V lost 2 bases to trimming and J lost 6 bases, with 19 bases between them.

V is TRBV6-1 and J is TRBJ2-2; TRBD1 is a possible D gene (7 bases). The germline V gene encodes CDR1 MNHNS and CDR2 SASEGT. CDR3 length: 15 amino acids. V was cut by 5 bases and J by 5 bases, with 15 bases left in between. This chain's CDR3 is CASSSQTGRTGELFF. CDR3 DNA: TGTGCCAGCAGTTCCCAGACAGGGAGGACCGGGGAGCTGTTTTTT.

This clonotype has just a few counts. The rearrangement joins TRBV6-4 to TRBJ1-1, with no clear D. Germline V CDR1 and CDR2: MRHNA, SNTAGT. This CDR3 contains 14 residues. Trimming took 2 bases from V and 4 from J, leaving 11 bases between them. The CDR3 DNA is TGTGCCAGCAGTGACGGAGAGTCATCCACTGAAGCTTTCTTT. Translated: CASSDGESSTEAFF.